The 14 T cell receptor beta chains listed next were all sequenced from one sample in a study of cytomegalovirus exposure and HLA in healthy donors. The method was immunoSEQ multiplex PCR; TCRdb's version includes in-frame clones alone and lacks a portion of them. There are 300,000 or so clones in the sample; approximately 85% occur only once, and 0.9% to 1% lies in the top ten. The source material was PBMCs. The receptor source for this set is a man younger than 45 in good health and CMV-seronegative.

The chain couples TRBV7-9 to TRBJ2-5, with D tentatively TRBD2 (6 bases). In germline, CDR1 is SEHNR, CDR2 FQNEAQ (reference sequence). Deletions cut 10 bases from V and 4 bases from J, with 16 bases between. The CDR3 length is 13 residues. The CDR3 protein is CATHLAAGETQYF. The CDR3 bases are TGTGCCACCCACCTAGCAGCGGGAGAGACCCAGTACTTC. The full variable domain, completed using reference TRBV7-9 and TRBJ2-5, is DTGVSQNPRHKITKRGQNVTFRCDPISEHNRLYWYRQTLGQGPEFLTYFQNEAQLEKSRLLSDRFSAERPKGSFSTLEIQRTEQGDSAMYLCATHLAAGETQYFGPGTRLLVL.

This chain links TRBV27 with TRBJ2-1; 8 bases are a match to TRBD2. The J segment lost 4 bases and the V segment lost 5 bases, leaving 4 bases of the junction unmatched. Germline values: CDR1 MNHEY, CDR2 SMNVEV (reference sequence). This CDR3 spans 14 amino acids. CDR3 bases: TGTGCCAGCAGTCCTATAGCGGGGTACAATGAGCAGTTCTTC. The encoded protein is CASSPIAGYNEQFF.

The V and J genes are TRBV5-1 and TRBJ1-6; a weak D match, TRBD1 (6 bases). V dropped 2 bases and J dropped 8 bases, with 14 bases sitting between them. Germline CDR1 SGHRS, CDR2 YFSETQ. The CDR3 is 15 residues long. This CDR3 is CASSLTGIGDSPLHF. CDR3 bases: TGCGCCAGCAGCTTAACAGGGATTGGGGATTCACCCCTCCACTTT.

CDR3 in DNA: TGTGCTAGTGGTTTGATGGGGGGAGTTGAGACCCAGTACTTC. Protein: CASGLMGGVETQYF. The V call is TRBV12-5, the J call TRBJ2-5; a weak D match, TRBD2 (6 bases). Trimming pared 2 bases from V and 5 bases from J, leaving 12 bases between. This CDR3 has 14 amino acids. Per the germline V gene, CDR1 is LGHNT and CDR2 is FRNRAP.

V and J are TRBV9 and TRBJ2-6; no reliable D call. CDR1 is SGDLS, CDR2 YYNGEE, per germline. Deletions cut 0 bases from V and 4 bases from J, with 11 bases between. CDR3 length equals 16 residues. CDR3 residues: CASSVGATLGANVLTF. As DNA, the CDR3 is TGTGCCAGCAGCGTAGGCGCAACTCTCGGGGCCAACGTCCTGACTTTC.

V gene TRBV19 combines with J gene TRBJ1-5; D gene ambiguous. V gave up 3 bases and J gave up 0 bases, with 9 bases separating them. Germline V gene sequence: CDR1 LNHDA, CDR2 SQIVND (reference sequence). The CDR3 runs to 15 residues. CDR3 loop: CASSMEQNSNQPQHF. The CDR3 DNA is TGTGCCAGTAGTATGGAACAGAATAGCAATCAGCCCCAGCATTTT.

The CDR3 sequence is CASSQETGSNQPQHF. The CDR3 region has the DNA TGCGCCAGCAGCCAAGAAACAGGGAGCAATCAGCCCCAGCATTTT. This rearrangement joins TRBV4-3 to TRBJ1-5; weak D call: TRBD1 (6 bases). The CDR3 contains 15 residues. Looked up from germline, CDR1 is LGHNA and CDR2 is YSLEER. V shed 0 bases and J shed 1 base, with 7 bases lying between them.

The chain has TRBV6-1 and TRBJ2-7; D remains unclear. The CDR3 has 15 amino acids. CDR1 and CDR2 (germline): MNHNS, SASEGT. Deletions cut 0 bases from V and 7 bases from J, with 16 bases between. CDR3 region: CASSEAQVSLREQYF. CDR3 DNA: TGTGCCAGCAGTGAAGCGCAGGTCAGCCTCAGGGAGCAGTACTTC.

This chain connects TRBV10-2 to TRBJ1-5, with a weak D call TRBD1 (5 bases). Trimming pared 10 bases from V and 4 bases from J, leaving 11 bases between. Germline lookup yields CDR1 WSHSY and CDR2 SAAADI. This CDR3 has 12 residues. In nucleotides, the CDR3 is TGCGCCACCGGTGGGGGGAATCAGCCCCAGCATTTT. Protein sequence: CATGGGNQPQHF.

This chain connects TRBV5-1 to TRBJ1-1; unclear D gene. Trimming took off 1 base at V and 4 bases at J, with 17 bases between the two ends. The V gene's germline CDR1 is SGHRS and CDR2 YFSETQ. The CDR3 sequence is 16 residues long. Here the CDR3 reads CASSLTVSGMGTEAFF. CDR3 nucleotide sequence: TGCGCCAGCAGCTTGACGGTTTCGGGGATGGGCACTGAAGCTTTCTTT.

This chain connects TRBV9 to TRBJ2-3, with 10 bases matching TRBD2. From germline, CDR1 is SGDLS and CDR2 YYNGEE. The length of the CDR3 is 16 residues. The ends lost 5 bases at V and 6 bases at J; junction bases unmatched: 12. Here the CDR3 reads CASSLGGLAGADTQYF. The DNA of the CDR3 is TGTGCCAGCAGTCTAGGTGGGCTAGCGGGGGCTGATACGCAGTATTTT.

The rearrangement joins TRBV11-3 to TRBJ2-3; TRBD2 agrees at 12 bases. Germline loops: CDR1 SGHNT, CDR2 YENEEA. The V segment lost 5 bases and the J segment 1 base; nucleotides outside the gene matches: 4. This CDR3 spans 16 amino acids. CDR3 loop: CASSPRTSGGTDTQYF. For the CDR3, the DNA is TGTGCCAGCAGCCCCAGGACTAGCGGGGGCACAGATACGCAGTATTTT.

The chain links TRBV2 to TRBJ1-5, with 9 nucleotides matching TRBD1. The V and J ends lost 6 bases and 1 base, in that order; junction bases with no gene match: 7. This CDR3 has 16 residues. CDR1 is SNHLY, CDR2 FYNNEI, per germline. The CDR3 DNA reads TGTGCCAGCAGCAGAACAGGGGGCGGAAGCAATCAGCCCCAGCATTTT. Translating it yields CASSRTGGGSNQPQHF.

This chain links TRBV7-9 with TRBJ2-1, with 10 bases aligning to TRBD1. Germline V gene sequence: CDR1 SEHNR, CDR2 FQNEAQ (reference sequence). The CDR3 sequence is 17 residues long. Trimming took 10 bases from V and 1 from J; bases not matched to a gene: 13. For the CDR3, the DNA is TGTGCCACCCCCTGGATACCGGGACAGGGGTCCTACAATGAGCAGTTCTTC. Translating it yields CATPWIPGQGSYNEQFF.